Presented here are 18 T cell receptor beta chains from one specimen sequenced in a study of shared clonotypes between healthy human individuals. Profiling relied on immunoSEQ multiplex PCR, and the TCRdb table lists in-frame clones only, not all of them. The repertoire holds roughly 1 million clones, with about 84% as singletons. The sequenced sample was memory CD4+ T cells from PBMCs. The subset here: CD45RA-negative fraction. Every receptor here comes from a man aged 18 to 29 in good health. Some clones in this sample may be carry-over from other donors' samples.

This rearrangement joins TRBV5-1 to TRBJ2-6, with D hard to call. V dropped 0 bases and J dropped 0 bases, with 7 bases sitting between them. Germline V gene data show CDR1 as SGHRS and CDR2 as YFSETQ. This CDR3 spans 16 amino acids. This CDR3 is CASSLESSSGANVLTF. CDR3 DNA sequence: TGCGCCAGCAGCTTGGAGTCCAGCTCTGGGGCCAACGTCCTGACTTTC.

This clone was counted only a few times. The CDR3 spells CASSPRTEGGGYTF. The CDR3 bases are TGTGCCAGCAGTCCTCGGACGGAAGGGGGTGGCTACACCTTC. This chain links TRBV6-6 with TRBJ1-2; TRBD1 is a possible D gene (6 bases). The V gene's germline CDR1 is MNHNY and CDR2 SVGAGI (reference sequence). The CDR3 has 14 residues. Between the trimmed V and J ends, which lost 5 bases and 7 bases, there was a span of 17 bases.

The chain's CDR3 is CAIGSGRGTDTQYF. Written as DNA, the CDR3 is TGTGCCATCGGCAGCGGGAGAGGAACAGATACGCAGTATTTT. J is TRBJ2-3 and V is TRBV10-3, with 8 bases matching TRBD2. Germline CDR1 reads ENHRY; CDR2 reads SYGVKD. This CDR3 spans 14 amino acids. The trim removed 8 bases at V and 3 bases at J, leaving 7 bases unmatched.

The genes are TRBV19 and TRBJ1-5; 9 bases fit TRBD1. J gave up 3 bases and V 3 bases, and 9 bases lay outside the gene matches. The CDR3 length is 17 residues. Germline CDR1 and CDR2: LNHDA and SQIVND (reference sequence). CDR3 in amino acids: CASSIGMGTGPNQPQHF. In DNA, the CDR3 is TGTGCCAGTAGTATCGGGATGGGGACAGGGCCCAATCAGCCCCAGCATTTT.

This clone has only one observation. V usage is TRBV5-1 and J usage is TRBJ2-3, with 11 nucleotides matching TRBD2. CDR1 is SGHRS, CDR2 YFSETQ, per germline. CDR3 length equals 18 residues. J was trimmed by 0 bases and V by 3 bases; bases with no gene match: 9. This CDR3 is CASSYGLAGPPSTDTQYF. CDR3 nucleotides: TGCGCCAGCAGCTATGGACTAGCGGGCCCCCCGAGCACAGATACGCAGTATTTT.

This chain uses TRBV25-1 with TRBJ2-3; TRBD2 agrees at 9 bases. Germline CDR1 MGHDK, CDR2 SYGVNS. This CDR3 has 16 residues. The trim removed 1 base at V and 2 bases at J, leaving 4 bases unmatched. CDR3: CASSELLAGFTDTQYF. The CDR3, as DNA: TGTGCCAGCAGTGAATTGCTAGCGGGATTCACAGATACGCAGTATTTT.

The gene calls are TRBV15 and TRBJ2-4; D possibly corresponds to TRBD2 (7 bases). The ends were cut back, 0 bases at V and 9 bases at J, with 15 bases in the middle. Germline V gives CDR1 LNHNV, CDR2 YYDKDF (reference sequence). CDR3 length: 15 residues. CDR3 residues: CATSRDSRGPGIQYF. The CDR3 DNA sequence: TGTGCCACCAGCAGAGATTCGCGGGGGCCTGGCATTCAGTACTTC.

The chain uses TRBV11-2 and TRBJ2-7; 9 positions agree with TRBD1. Germline assignment: CDR1 SGHAT and CDR2 FQNNGV. V lost 5 bases, J lost 0 bases, and 8 bases stayed unmatched. The CDR3 covers 16 residues. The chain's CDR3 is CASSRQGQGYSYEQYF. The CDR3 DNA follows: TGTGCCAGCAGCCGCCAGGGACAGGGATACTCCTACGAGCAGTACTTC. The full variable domain, its missing parts supplied by reference TRBV11-2 and TRBJ2-7, is EAGVAQSPRYKIIEKRQSVAFWCNPISGHATLYWYQQILGQGPKLLIQFQNNGVVDDSQLPKDRFSAERLKGVDSTLKIQPAKLEDSAVYLCASSRQGQGYSYEQYFGPGTRLTVT.

This clone was seen a handful of times. The J gene is TRBJ1-2, the V gene TRBV7-2; maybe TRBD1 (6 bases). This CDR3 spans 12 amino acids. Germline loops: CDR1 SGHTA, CDR2 FQGNSA. V lost 1 base to trimming and J lost 8 bases, with 8 bases between them. The CDR3 nucleotides read TGTGCCAGCAGCTTAGACGGGGGCGGCTACACCTTC. Protein: CASSLDGGGYTF. Full variable domain (missing parts from reference TRBV7-2 and TRBJ1-2): GAGVSQSPSNKVTEKGKDVELRCDPISGHTALYWYRQSLGQGLEFLIYFQGNSAPDKSGLPSDRFSAERTGGSVSTLTIQRTQQEDSAVYLCASSLDGGGYTFGSGTRLTVV.

J is TRBJ2-3 and V is TRBV5-1; 8 nucleotides align to TRBD2. The CDR3 extends over 13 amino acids. Germline trimming cut 7 bases from V and 3 bases from J; bases unmatched to any gene: 4. Germline-derived CDR1 and CDR2 are SGHRS and YFSETQ. The CDR3 bases are TGCGCCAGCGGCGGGGGGAGAACAGATACGCAGTATTTT. Translation gives CASGGGRTDTQYF.

A few counts support this clone. The sample contains more than one DNA sequence encoding this CDR3. The rearrangement joins TRBV5-1 to TRBJ2-5; possible D gene TRBD1, 6 bases. Trimming pared 4 bases from V and 1 base from J, leaving 14 bases between. The V gene's germline CDR1 is SGHRS and CDR2 YFSETQ. The CDR3 is 15 residues long. CDR3: CASSPTGQLQETQYF. The CDR3 region has the DNA TGCGCCAGCAGCCCAACAGGACAGCTCCAAGAGACCCAGTACTTC.

This clone was seen more than once but under ten times. In DNA form, the CDR3 reads TGTGCCAGCAGCAAGGGACTAGCGGGAGAAGAGACCCAGTACTTC. Its protein is CASSKGLAGEETQYF. The J gene is TRBJ2-5, the V gene TRBV5-4; 14 nucleotides agree with TRBD2. This CDR3 comprises 15 residues. Germline CDR1 is SGHNT and CDR2 is YYREEE (reference sequence). J was trimmed by 3 bases and V by 4 bases; bases with no gene match: 2.

This rearrangement joins TRBV28 to TRBJ1-1; no clear D gene. This CDR3 comprises 14 residues. Germline CDR1 reads MDHEN; CDR2 reads SYDVKM. Between the trimmed V and J ends, which lost 2 bases and 4 bases, there was a span of 11 bases. The CDR3 loop reads CASSLDYARTEAFF. The CDR3 nucleotides are TGTGCCAGCAGTTTAGATTACGCCCGCACTGAAGCTTTCTTT.

The V gene is TRBV5-1, the J gene TRBJ2-5, with D perhaps TRBD1 or TRBD2 (5 bases each). V lost 4 bases to trimming and J lost 7 bases, with 17 bases between them. CDR3 length: 14 amino acids. CDR1 is SGHRS, CDR2 YFSETQ, per germline. CDR3 nucleotide sequence: TGCGCCAGCAGCCCGACGTCCCCTGGGGGGACCCAGTACTTC. Protein sequence: CASSPTSPGGTQYF.

The chain recombines TRBV6-5 with TRBJ2-1; D perhaps matches TRBD1 (5 bases). The V end was cut by 4 bases, the J end by 6 bases, with 10 bases between. Germline lookup yields CDR1 MNHEY and CDR2 SVGAGI. The CDR3 contains 13 residues. The CDR3 nucleotides are TGTGCCAGCAGTTTAGGACACTTCAATGAGCAGTTCTTC. Translation gives CASSLGHFNEQFF.

The CDR3 is CASSLGSGTGANVLTF. In DNA form, the CDR3 reads TGTGCCAGCAGCCTGGGATCGGGGACTGGGGCCAACGTCCTGACTTTC. The chain joins TRBV5-4 to TRBJ2-6; tentative D call: TRBD2 (5 bases). The CDR3 has 16 residues. Germline values: CDR1 SGHNT, CDR2 YYREEE (reference sequence). V shed 4 bases and J shed 2 bases, with 13 bases lying between them.

Only a few counts were recorded for this clone. J is TRBJ1-6 and V is TRBV30; tentatively, D is TRBD1 (5 bases). Germline V gene sequence: CDR1 GTSNPN, CDR2 SVGIG (reference sequence). V was clipped by 1 base and J by 11 bases, with 18 bases between them. The CDR3 is 15 amino acids. The CDR3: CAWSDDSRSLTPLHF. The CDR3 nucleotides read TGTGCCTGGAGTGATGACAGCCGATCCCTCACACCCCTCCACTTT.

V usage is TRBV7-2 and J usage is TRBJ2-1; 7 bases line up with TRBD2. CDR3 length: 13 amino acids. The germline V gene encodes CDR1 SGHTA and CDR2 FQGNSA. V was clipped by 5 bases and J by 9 bases; unmatched bases: 7. In DNA, the CDR3 is TGTGCCAGCAGCCGCAGCGGGAAGGGTGAGCAGTTCTTC. Protein sequence: CASSRSGKGEQFF.